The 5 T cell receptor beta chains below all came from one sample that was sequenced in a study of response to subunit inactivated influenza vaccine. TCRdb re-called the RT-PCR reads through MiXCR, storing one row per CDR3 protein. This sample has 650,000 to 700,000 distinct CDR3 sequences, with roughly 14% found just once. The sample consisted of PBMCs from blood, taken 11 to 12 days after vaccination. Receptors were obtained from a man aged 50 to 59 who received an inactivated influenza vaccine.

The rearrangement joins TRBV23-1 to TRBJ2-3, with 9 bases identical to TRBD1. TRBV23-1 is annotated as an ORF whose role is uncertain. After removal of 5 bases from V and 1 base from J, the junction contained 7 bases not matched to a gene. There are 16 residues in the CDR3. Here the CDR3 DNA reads TGCGCCAGCAGTGACCACCGGGACAGGGGCACAGATACGCAGTATTTT. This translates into CASSDHRDRGTDTQYF.

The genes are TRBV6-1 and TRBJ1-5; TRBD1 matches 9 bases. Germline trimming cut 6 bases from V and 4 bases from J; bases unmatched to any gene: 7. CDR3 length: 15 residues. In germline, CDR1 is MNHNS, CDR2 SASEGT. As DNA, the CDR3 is TGTGCCAGCAGAACGACAGGGGGAAGGAATCAGCCCCAGCATTTT. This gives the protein CASRTTGGRNQPQHF.

CDR3 DNA: TGTGCCAGCAGTGAAGCGGCGACTACCTACTCTGGGGCCAACGTCCTGACTTTC. The encoded protein is CASSEAATTYSGANVLTF. This chain links TRBV2 with TRBJ2-6, with D possibly matching TRBD2 (5 bases). The CDR3 contains 18 residues. Trimming removed 0 bases from V and 0 bases from J, with 12 bases in between. Germline loops: CDR1 SNHLY, CDR2 FYNNEI.

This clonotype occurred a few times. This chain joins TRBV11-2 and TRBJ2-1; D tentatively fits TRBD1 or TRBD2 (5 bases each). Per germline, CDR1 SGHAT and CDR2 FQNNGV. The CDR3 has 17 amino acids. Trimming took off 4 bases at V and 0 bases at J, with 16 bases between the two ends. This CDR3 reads CASSWGTLAGSYNEQFF. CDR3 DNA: TGTGCCAGCAGCTGGGGGACCCTCGCCGGCTCCTACAATGAGCAGTTCTTC.

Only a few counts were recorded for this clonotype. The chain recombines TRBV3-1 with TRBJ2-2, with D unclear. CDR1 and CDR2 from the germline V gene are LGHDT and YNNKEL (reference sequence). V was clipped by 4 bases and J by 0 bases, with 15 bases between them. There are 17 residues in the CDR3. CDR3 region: CASSPLGLQANTGELFF. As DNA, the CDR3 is TGTGCCAGCAGCCCTCTGGGGTTGCAGGCGAACACCGGGGAGCTGTTTTTT.